Listed below are T cell receptor beta chains from one sample, sequenced in a study of blood T cell repertoires in COVID-19. TCRdb's copy holds only in-frame clones and misses some; the assay was immunoSEQ multiplex PCR. The table records 230,000 or so clones, about nine tenths of them present only once. Sequenced input: PBMCs or T cells enriched from blood (not recorded which). Source of these receptors: a middle-aged woman with acute COVID-19. Each CDR3 is given with its conserved first and last residue. D genes are given only for firm matches. Not every row has a clone size; where given, it reads once, few, many or a size class.

j_call: TRBJ2-1
v_call: TRBV30
clone_size: -
d_call: -
cdr3_aa: CAWRAQVYNEQFF
cdr3_nt: TGTGCCTGGAGGGCACAGGTATACAATGAGCAGTTCTTC

j_call: TRBJ1-2
v_call: TRBV11-2
clone_size: -
d_call: -
cdr3_aa: CASSPTGQFTF
cdr3_nt: TGTGCCAGCAGCCCTACAGGTCAATTCACCTTC

j_call: TRBJ2-7
v_call: TRBV5-1
clone_size: few
d_call: -
cdr3_aa: CASSLEGRSSYEQYF
cdr3_nt: TGCGCCAGCAGCTTGGAGGGGCGGAGCTCCTACGAGCAGTACTTC

j_call: TRBJ2-5
v_call: TRBV9
clone_size: -
d_call: TRBD1
cdr3_aa: CASSTGDRETQYF
cdr3_nt: TGTGCCAGCAGCACAGGGGATCGAGAGACCCAGTACTTC

j_call: TRBJ1-2
v_call: TRBV7-2
clone_size: -
d_call: -
cdr3_aa: CASSLDQGYYGYTF
cdr3_nt: TGTGCCAGCAGCTTAGATCAGGGGTACTATGGCTACACCTTC

j_call: TRBJ1-1
v_call: TRBV30
clone_size: -
d_call: -
cdr3_aa: CAWREGGGWTEAFF
cdr3_nt: TGTGCCTGGAGGGAAGGGGGTGGGTGGACTGAAGCTTTCTTT

j_call: TRBJ2-7
v_call: TRBV12-3/TRBV12-4
clone_size: -
d_call: TRBD2
cdr3_aa: CASSPAGGYEQYF
cdr3_nt: TGTGCCAGCAGTCCTGCGGGGGGGTACGAGCAGTACTTC

j_call: TRBJ2-6
v_call: TRBV9
clone_size: -
d_call: -
cdr3_aa: CASSPSGGSSSGANVLTF
cdr3_nt: TGTGCCAGCAGCCCGTCTGGAGGGAGTTCCTCTGGGGCCAACGTCCTGACTTTC

j_call: TRBJ1-5
v_call: TRBV12-3/TRBV12-4
clone_size: -
d_call: -
cdr3_aa: CASRLRVEQPQHF
cdr3_nt: TGTGCCAGCAGACTCAGGGTGGAACAGCCCCAGCATTTT

j_call: TRBJ1-2
v_call: TRBV6-4
clone_size: -
d_call: -
cdr3_aa: CASSPHSSLIYGYTF
cdr3_nt: TGTGCCAGCAGTCCCCACAGTTCTCTCATATATGGCTACACCTTC

j_call: TRBJ1-5
v_call: TRBV5-1
clone_size: -
d_call: -
cdr3_aa: CASSLSGGNQPQHF
cdr3_nt: TGCGCCAGCAGCTTGTCAGGGGGCAATCAGCCCCAGCATTTT

j_call: TRBJ1-2
v_call: TRBV18
clone_size: once
d_call: -
cdr3_aa: CASSPGQEESYTF
cdr3_nt: TGTGCCAGCTCACCAGGGCAGGAGGAGAGCTACACCTTC

j_call: TRBJ1-2
v_call: TRBV27
clone_size: -
d_call: -
cdr3_aa: CASSFLQGNYGYTF
cdr3_nt: TGTGCCAGCAGTTTTTTGCAGGGGAACTATGGCTACACCTTC

j_call: TRBJ2-1
v_call: TRBV7-9
clone_size: -
d_call: -
cdr3_aa: CASSLRAGIGMTTINEQFF
cdr3_nt: TGTGCCAGCAGCTTAAGGGCGGGGATAGGGATGACCACAATCAATGAGCAGTTCTTC

j_call: TRBJ2-5
v_call: TRBV3-1/TRBV3-2
clone_size: -
d_call: TRBD1
cdr3_aa: CASSLTGGKVKTQYF
cdr3_nt: TGTGCCAGCAGCCTGACAGGGGGAAAAGTGAAGACCCAGTACTTC

j_call: TRBJ2-1
v_call: TRBV30
clone_size: -
d_call: -
cdr3_aa: CAWSTGGGSYNEQFF
cdr3_nt: TGTGCCTGGAGCACAGGGGGGGGCTCCTACAATGAGCAGTTCTTC

j_call: TRBJ2-4
v_call: TRBV7-8
clone_size: -
d_call: -
cdr3_aa: CASSTRPRQQFTKNIQYF
cdr3_nt: TGTGCCAGCAGCACGCGACCACGACAACAATTTACCAAAAACATTCAGTACTTC